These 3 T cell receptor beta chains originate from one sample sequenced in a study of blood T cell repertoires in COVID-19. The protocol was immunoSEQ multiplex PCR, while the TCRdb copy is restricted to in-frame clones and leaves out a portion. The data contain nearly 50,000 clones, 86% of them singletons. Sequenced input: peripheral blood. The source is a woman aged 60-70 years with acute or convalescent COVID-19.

The CDR3 is CASSSFTGGTEAFF. The CDR3, as DNA: TGTGCCAGCAGCTCCTTTACAGGGGGAACTGAAGCTTTCTTT. The chain combines TRBV11-2 with TRBJ1-1; 8 bases align to TRBD1. Trimming removed 4 bases from V and 5 bases from J; junction bases left unmatched: 6. CDR1 and CDR2 (germline): SGHAT, FQNNGV. The CDR3 spans 14 residues.

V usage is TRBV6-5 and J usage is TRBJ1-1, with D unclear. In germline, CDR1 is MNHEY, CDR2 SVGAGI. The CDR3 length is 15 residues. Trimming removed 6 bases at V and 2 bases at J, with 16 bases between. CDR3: CASRRRREGNTEAFF. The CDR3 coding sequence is TGTGCCAGCAGGAGGAGGCGGGAGGGTAACACTGAAGCTTTCTTT.

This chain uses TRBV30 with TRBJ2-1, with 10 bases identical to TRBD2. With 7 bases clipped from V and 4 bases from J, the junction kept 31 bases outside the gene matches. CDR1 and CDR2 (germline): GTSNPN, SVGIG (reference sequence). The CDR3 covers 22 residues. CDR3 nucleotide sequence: TGTGCCTCCTCAGGGGGAGGGAGGGAGGTATCCCAGCGGGAGGGCCGGTACAATGAGCAGTTCTTC. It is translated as CASSGGGREVSQREGRYNEQFF.